The source of this T cell receptor (beta chain) is a study of blood T cell repertoires in COVID-19. Study information: Acute and convalescent COVID-19 samples came from the United States, Italy and Spain. The cDNA or gDNA used as material had been derived from T cells, B-cell-depleted T cells, or PBMCs.

Source study methods: Estimated nucleated cell counts came from reference gene primer amplification. The repertoire was sequenced with immunoSEQ multiplex PCR; TCRdb's copy has only in-frame clones and lacks some. V, J and clone size are taken as reported in that table, and D and trimming were inferred from the DNA itself. The table records 60,000 to 75,000 clones, approximately 91% of them present only once. Sequenced sample: peripheral blood. The receptor was isolated from a human donor in a cohort sampled during active COVID-19.

CDR3 protein: CASSENPGLANTQYF. Here the CDR3 DNA reads TGTGCCAGCAGTGAAAACCCCGGACTGGCAAATACGCAGTATTTT. The V gene is TRBV6-1, the J gene TRBJ2-3, with D possibly TRBD2 on 5 matching bases. CDR1 is MNHNS, CDR2 SASEGT, per germline. The V end lost 2 bases, the J end lost 7 bases, and 16 bases lay between the germline ends. This CDR3 contains 15 residues.